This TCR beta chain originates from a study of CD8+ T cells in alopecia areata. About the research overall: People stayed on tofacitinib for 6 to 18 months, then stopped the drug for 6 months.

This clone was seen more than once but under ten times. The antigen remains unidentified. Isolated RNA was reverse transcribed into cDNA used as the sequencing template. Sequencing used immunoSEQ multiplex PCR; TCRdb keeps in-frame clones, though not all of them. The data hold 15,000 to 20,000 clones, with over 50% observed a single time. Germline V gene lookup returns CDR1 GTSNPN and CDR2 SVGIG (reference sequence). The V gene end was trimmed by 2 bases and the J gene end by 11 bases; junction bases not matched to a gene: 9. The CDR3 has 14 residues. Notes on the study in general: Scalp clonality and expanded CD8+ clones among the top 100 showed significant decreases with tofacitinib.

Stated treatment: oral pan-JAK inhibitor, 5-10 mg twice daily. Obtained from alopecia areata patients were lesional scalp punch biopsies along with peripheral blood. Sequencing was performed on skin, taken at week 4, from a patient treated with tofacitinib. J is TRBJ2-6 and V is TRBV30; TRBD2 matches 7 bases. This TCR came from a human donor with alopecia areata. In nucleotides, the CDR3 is TGTGCCTGGAGTCCAGTTGCGGGGGTCGACGTCCTGACTTTC. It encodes CAWSPVAGVDVLTF.